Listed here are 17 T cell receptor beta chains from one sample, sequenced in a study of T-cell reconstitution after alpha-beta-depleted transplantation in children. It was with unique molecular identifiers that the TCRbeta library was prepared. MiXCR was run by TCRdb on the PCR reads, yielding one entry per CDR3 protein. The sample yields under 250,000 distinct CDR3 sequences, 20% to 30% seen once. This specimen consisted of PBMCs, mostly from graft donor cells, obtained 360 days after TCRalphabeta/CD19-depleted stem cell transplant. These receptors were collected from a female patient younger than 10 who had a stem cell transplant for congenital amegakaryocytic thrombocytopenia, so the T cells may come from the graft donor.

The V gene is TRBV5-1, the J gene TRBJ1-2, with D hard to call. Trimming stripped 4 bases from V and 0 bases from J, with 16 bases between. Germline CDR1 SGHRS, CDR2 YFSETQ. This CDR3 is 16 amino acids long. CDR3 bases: TGCGCCAGCAGCCCGAATGGGCAGAGAGCTAACTATGGCTACACCTTC. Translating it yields CASSPNGQRANYGYTF.

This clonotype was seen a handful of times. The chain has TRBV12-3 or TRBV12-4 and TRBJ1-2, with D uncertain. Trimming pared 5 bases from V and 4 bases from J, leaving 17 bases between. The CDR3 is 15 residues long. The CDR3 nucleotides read TGTGCCAGCAGTCTAGGGTCCCCTTACACCTATGGCTACACCTTC. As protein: CASSLGSPYTYGYTF.

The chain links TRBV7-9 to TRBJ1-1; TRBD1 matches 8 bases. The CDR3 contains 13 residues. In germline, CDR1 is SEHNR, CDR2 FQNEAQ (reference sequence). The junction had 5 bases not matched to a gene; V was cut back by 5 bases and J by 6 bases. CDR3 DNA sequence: TGTGCCAGCAGCGTGGACAGGGCCTCTGAAGCTTTCTTT. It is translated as CASSVDRASEAFF.

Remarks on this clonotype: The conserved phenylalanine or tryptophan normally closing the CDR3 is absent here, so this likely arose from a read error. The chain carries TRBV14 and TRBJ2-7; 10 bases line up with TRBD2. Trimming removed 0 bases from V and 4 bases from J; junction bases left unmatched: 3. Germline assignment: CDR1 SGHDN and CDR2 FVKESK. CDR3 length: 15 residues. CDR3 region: CASSQDPSGGYEQYL. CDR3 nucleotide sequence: TGTGCCAGCAGCCAAGACCCTAGCGGGGGTTACGAGCAGTACCTC.

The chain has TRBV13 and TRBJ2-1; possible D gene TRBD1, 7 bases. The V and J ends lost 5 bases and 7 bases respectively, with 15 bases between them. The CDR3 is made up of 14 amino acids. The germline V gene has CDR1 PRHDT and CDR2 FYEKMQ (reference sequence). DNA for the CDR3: TGTGCCAGCAGCCTCGACAGGGCGGGGAATGAGCAGTTCTTC. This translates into CASSLDRAGNEQFF.

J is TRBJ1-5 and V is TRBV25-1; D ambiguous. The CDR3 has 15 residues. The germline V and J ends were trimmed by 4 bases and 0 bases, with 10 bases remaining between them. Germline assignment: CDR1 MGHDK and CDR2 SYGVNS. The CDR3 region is CASSGAGYSNQPQHF. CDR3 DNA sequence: TGTGCCAGCAGTGGGGCAGGATATAGCAATCAGCCCCAGCATTTT.

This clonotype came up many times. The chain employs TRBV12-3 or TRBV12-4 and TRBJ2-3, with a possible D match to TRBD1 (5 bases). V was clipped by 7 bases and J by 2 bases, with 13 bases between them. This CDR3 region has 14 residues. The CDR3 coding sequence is TGTGCCAGCACCCTGACAGCTAACACAGATACGCAGTATTTT. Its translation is CASTLTANTDTQYF.

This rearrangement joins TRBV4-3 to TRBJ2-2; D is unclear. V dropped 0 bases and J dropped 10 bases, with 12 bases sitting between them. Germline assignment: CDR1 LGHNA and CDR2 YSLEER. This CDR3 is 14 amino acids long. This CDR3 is CASSQDLLPPELFF. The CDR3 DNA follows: TGCGCCAGCAGCCAAGATTTGCTACCCCCGGAGCTGTTTTTT.

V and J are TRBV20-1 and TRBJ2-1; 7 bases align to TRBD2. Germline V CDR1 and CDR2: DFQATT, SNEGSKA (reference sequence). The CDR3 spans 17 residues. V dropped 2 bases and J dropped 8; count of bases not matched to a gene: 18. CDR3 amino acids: CSARYLGAGVVFDEQFF. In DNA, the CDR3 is TGCAGTGCTAGATATTTAGGCGCGGGAGTCGTATTCGATGAGCAGTTCTTC.

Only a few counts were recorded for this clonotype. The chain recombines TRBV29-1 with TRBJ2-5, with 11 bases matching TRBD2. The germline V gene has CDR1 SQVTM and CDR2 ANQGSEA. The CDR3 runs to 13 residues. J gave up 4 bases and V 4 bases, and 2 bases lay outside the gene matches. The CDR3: CSVVLAGAETQYF. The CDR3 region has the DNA TGCAGCGTTGTACTAGCGGGAGCAGAGACCCAGTACTTC. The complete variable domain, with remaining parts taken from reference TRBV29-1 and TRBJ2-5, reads SAVISQKPSRDICQRGTSLTIQCQVDSQVTMMFWYRQQPGQSLTLIATANQGSEATYESGFVIDKFPISRPNLTFSTLTVSNMSPEDSSIYLCSVVLAGAETQYFGPGTRLLVL.

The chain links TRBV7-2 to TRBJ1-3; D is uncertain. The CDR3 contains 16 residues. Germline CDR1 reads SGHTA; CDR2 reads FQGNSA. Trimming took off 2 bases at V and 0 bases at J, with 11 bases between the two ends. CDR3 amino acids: CASSLSHPSSGNTIYF. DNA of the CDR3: TGTGCCAGCAGCTTAAGCCACCCCAGCTCTGGAAACACCATATATTTT.

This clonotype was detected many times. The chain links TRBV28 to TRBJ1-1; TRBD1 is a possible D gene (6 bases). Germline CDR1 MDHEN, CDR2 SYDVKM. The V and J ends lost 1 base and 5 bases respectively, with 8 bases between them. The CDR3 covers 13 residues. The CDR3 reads CASSLYRDTEAFF. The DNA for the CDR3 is TGTGCCAGCAGTTTATACAGGGATACTGAAGCTTTCTTT.

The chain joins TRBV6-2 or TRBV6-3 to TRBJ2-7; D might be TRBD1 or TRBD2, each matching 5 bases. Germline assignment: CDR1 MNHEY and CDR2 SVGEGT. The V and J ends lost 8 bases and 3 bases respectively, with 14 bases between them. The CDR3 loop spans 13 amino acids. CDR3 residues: CASSRGNFYEQYF. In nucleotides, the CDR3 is TGTGCCAGCTCGAGGGGCAATTTCTACGAGCAGTACTTC.

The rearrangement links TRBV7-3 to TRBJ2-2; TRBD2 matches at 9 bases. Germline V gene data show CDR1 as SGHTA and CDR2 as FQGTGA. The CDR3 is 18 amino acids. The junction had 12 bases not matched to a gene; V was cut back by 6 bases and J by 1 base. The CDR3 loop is CASSLEASGGLNTGELFF. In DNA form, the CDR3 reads TGTGCCAGCAGTTTAGAGGCCAGCGGGGGGCTGAACACCGGGGAGCTGTTTTTT.

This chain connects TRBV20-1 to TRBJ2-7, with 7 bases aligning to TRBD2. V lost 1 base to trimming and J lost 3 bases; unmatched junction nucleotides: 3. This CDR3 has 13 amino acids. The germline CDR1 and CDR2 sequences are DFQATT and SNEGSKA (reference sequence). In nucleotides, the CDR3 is TGCAGTGCTAGAGGGGCGGGAGTCTACGAGCAGTACTTC. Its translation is CSARGAGVYEQYF.

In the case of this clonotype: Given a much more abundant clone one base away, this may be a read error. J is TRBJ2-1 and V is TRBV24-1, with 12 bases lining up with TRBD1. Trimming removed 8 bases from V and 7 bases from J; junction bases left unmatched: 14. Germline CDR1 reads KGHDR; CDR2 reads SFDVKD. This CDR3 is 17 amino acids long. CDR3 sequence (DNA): TGTGCCACCAATGAAGCGTCGGGACAGGGGGCAAGTAATGAGCAGTTCTTC. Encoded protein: CATNEASGQGASNEQFF.

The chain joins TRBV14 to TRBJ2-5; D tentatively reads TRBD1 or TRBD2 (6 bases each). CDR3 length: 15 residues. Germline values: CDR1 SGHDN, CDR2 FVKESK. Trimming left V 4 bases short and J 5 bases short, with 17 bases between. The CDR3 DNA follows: TGTGCCAGCAGCCCCTTAAGAGGGGGGATTGAGACCCAGTACTTC. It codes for CASSPLRGGIETQYF.